Shown below are 28 T cell receptor beta chains from a single sample sequenced in a study of T cell responses to AZD1222 COVID-19 vaccine. Method: immunoSEQ multiplex PCR; TCRdb's copy keeps in-frame clones and lacks some. The table records 95,000 to 150,000 clones, 85% to 90% of them present only once. The sequences come from peripheral blood, collected on day 0 of AZD1222 vaccination. These receptors originate from an adult in good health.

This clone was detected once. The rearrangement uses TRBV5-6 and TRBJ2-5, with 7 bases lining up with TRBD1. Germline V gene data show CDR1 as SGHDT and CDR2 as YYEEEE. CDR3 length equals 14 residues. J lost 2 bases, V lost 4 bases, and 5 bases had no gene match. The CDR3 nucleotides read TGTGCCAGCAGCGCCCGGGACAGACAAGAGACCCAGTACTTC. This translates into CASSARDRQETQYF.

This clone is a singleton in its sample. The rearrangement links TRBV24-1 to TRBJ2-5; tentatively, D is TRBD1 or TRBD2 (5 bases each). With 5 bases removed from V and 5 bases from J, the gap between germline ends came to 20 bases. CDR3 length: 16 residues. Looked up from germline, CDR1 is KGHDR and CDR2 is SFDVKD. CDR3 amino acids: CATSGRGDGGRETQYF. The CDR3 nucleotides read TGTGCCACCAGTGGAAGAGGGGACGGTGGAAGGGAGACCCAGTACTTC.

This chain connects TRBV6-4 to TRBJ2-3; 7 bases map to TRBD1. V shed 5 bases and J 6 bases; nucleotides not matched to a gene: 5. Germline V gene data show CDR1 as MRHNA and CDR2 as SNTAGT. This CDR3 region has 13 residues. CDR3 coding DNA: TGTGCCAGCAGTATACAGGGGACGGATACGCAGTATTTT. As protein: CASSIQGTDTQYF.

The chain joins TRBV3-1 (or the pseudogene TRBV3-2) to TRBJ1-3; D ambiguous. V shed 0 bases and J shed 4 bases, with 10 bases lying between them. Germline lookup yields CDR1 LGHDT and CDR2 YNNKEL (reference sequence). The CDR3 length is 15 residues. The CDR3 sequence is CASSQDVGPGNTIYF. The DNA for the CDR3 is TGTGCCAGCAGCCAAGACGTTGGTCCAGGAAACACCATATATTTT.

This chain uses TRBV3-1 (or the pseudogene TRBV3-2) with TRBJ2-7, with D perhaps TRBD2 (6 bases). CDR3 size: 15 residues. Germline-derived CDR1 and CDR2 are LGHDT and YNNKEL (reference sequence). V dropped 5 bases and J dropped 0 bases, with 14 bases sitting between them. CDR3 protein: CASSARVSGSYEQYF. The CDR3, as DNA: TGTGCCAGCAGCGCCCGGGTTAGCGGCTCCTACGAGCAGTACTTC.

The gene calls are TRBV5-1 and TRBJ2-5, with 8 bases that match TRBD1. Trimming cost V 4 bases and J 4 bases; bases outside gene matches: 9. The CDR3 sequence is 15 residues long. Germline V gives CDR1 SGHRS, CDR2 YFSETQ. The DNA of the CDR3 is TGCGCCAGCAGCGACTCCCAGGGGGCGGGAGAGACCCAGTACTTC. Amino acids: CASSDSQGAGETQYF.

The V gene is TRBV6-4, the J gene TRBJ1-2; no clear D gene. The V end lost 7 bases, the J end lost 3 bases, and 12 bases lay between the germline ends. Germline CDR1 reads MRHNA; CDR2 reads SNTAGT. CDR3 length: 13 amino acids. CDR3 region: CASKPGSDYGYTF. DNA for the CDR3: TGTGCCAGCAAGCCGGGAAGCGACTATGGCTACACCTTC.

The chain couples TRBV7-6 to TRBJ2-5; 7 bases map to TRBD2. Trimming at V came to 10 bases and at J to 5 bases, leaving 16 bases not matched to a gene. The CDR3 length is 15 residues. CDR1 is SGHVS and CDR2 is FNYEAQ in the germline V gene. The CDR3, as DNA: TGTGCCACCTCCCCCCTAGCGGCCCCTGGGGAGACCCAGTACTTC. Amino acid sequence: CATSPLAAPGETQYF.

The chain combines TRBV6-1 with TRBJ1-1; D not certain. The germline V and J ends were trimmed by 2 bases and 11 bases, with 12 bases remaining between them. The CDR3 totals 12 residues. Germline V gene sequence: CDR1 MNHNS, CDR2 SASEGT. The CDR3 DNA reads TGTGCCAGCAGTGAAATCCTGATGAGGGCTTTCTTT. It is translated as CASSEILMRAFF.

The CDR3 here is CASSPAADTQYF. CDR3 coding DNA: TGTGCCAGCAGCCCCGCGGCAGATACGCAGTATTTT. V usage is TRBV5-8 and J usage is TRBJ2-3; D is unclear. This CDR3 is built from 12 residues. The germline V gene has CDR1 SGHTS and CDR2 YDEGEE. V was shortened by 4 bases and J by 4 bases, with 7 bases between the two germline ends. The entire variable domain, with the rest obtained from reference TRBV5-8 and TRBJ2-3, is as follows: EAGVTQSPTHLIKTRGQQATLRCSPISGHTSVYWYQQALGLGLQFLLWYDEGEERNRGNFPPRFSGRQFPNYSSELNVNALELEDSALYLCASSPAADTQYFGPGTRLTVL.

This clone was found a few times. This chain connects TRBV13 to TRBJ1-5; 8 bases agree with TRBD1. Germline loops: CDR1 PRHDT, CDR2 FYEKMQ (reference sequence). The CDR3 spans 16 residues. V gave up 5 bases and J gave up 2 bases; unmatched junction bases: 8. Here the CDR3 DNA reads TGTGCCAGCAGCAAGCGACAGGGGATGGGCAATCAGCCCCAGCATTTT. Translated: CASSKRQGMGNQPQHF.

The chain carries TRBV2 and TRBJ2-3; D call uncertain. The CDR3 is 13 residues long. With 6 bases removed from V and 1 base from J, the gap between germline ends came to 8 bases. Germline V CDR1 and CDR2: SNHLY, FYNNEI. The CDR3 loop reads CASSPSRTDTQYF. In DNA, the CDR3 is TGTGCCAGCAGCCCGAGCCGCACAGATACGCAGTATTTT.

The genes are TRBV19 and TRBJ1-2; D gene ambiguous. The V gene's germline CDR1 is LNHDA and CDR2 SQIVND (reference sequence). V was cut by 4 bases and J by 0 bases, with 15 bases left in between. CDR3 length: 16 amino acids. CDR3 residues: CASSTNTRTSNYGYTF. CDR3 bases: TGTGCCAGTAGTACGAATACCCGGACGTCTAACTATGGCTACACCTTC.

This chain uses TRBV9 with TRBJ1-1; D might be TRBD1 (6 bases). This CDR3 region has 17 residues. Trimming cost V 0 bases and J 5 bases, with 20 bases left between them. The germline CDR1 and CDR2 sequences are SGDLS and YYNGEE. The chain's CDR3 is CASSVDPLQGGGTEAFF. DNA for the CDR3: TGTGCCAGCAGCGTAGACCCACTACAGGGTGGAGGGACTGAAGCTTTCTTT.

V is TRBV20-1 and J is TRBJ2-1; TRBD2 is a possible D gene (6 bases). The CDR3 length is 11 residues. The V gene lost 7 bases and the J gene lost 7 bases, with 11 bases spanning the gap. In germline, CDR1 is DFQATT, CDR2 SNEGSKA (reference sequence). The CDR3 sequence is CSGFGRNEQFF. Here the CDR3 DNA reads TGCAGTGGGTTTGGGAGGAATGAGCAGTTCTTC.

This clone showed up just once. The V and J genes are TRBV28 and TRBJ2-7; D remains ambiguous. The CDR3 spans 12 residues. The V end lost 2 bases, the J end lost 5 bases, and 7 bases lay between the germline ends. Germline CDR1 reads MDHEN; CDR2 reads SYDVKM. CDR3 sequence (DNA): TGTGCCAGCAGTTTAAGTCCCCACGAGCAGTACTTC. Translated, it gives CASSLSPHEQYF.

The gene calls are TRBV5-1 and TRBJ2-1, with 15 bases identical to TRBD2. J lost 5 bases, V lost 0 bases, and 3 bases had no gene match. The CDR3 spans 17 residues. CDR1 SGHRS and CDR2 YFSETQ come from the germline V gene. Here the CDR3 DNA reads TGCGCCAGCAGCTTGGGGGGACTAGCGGGAGGCCACAATGAGCAGTTCTTC. This sequence encodes CASSLGGLAGGHNEQFF. Full variable domain (outside the CDR3, taken from reference TRBV5-1 and TRBJ2-1): KAGVTQTPRYLIKTRGQQVTLSCSPISGHRSVSWYQQTPGQGLQFLFEYFSETQRNKGNFPGRFSGRQFSNSRSEMNVSTLELGDSALYLCASSLGGLAGGHNEQFFGPGTRLTVL.

The DNA for the CDR3 is TGTGCCAGCAGTTTACCCGATCAGCCCCAGCATTTT. Translating gives CASSLPDQPQHF. J is TRBJ1-5 and V is TRBV28, with no clear D. This CDR3 has 12 amino acids. Germline assignment: CDR1 MDHEN and CDR2 SYDVKM. V was trimmed by 2 bases and J by 5 bases, leaving 4 bases between them.

The sample holds a few counts of this clone. The V call is TRBV4-1, the J call TRBJ2-1; 12 bases map to TRBD2. Germline-derived CDR1 and CDR2 are MGHRA and YSYEKL. The V and J ends lost 1 base and 7 bases, in that order; junction bases with no gene match: 8. The CDR3 is 17 amino acids. The CDR3 DNA is TGCGCCAGCAGCCAAGTTAACCTAGCGGGAGGGAGTAATGAGCAGTTCTTC. Its translation: CASSQVNLAGGSNEQFF.

This clone has just one count. The chain uses TRBV19 and TRBJ2-7; perhaps TRBD2 as D (6 bases). CDR1 and CDR2 from the germline V gene are LNHDA and SQIVND (reference sequence). The ends were cut back, 5 bases at V and 1 base at J, with 15 bases in the middle. The CDR3 is 15 residues long. The CDR3 sequence: CASSPGDSRSYEQYF. The CDR3 DNA reads as TGTGCCAGTAGTCCGGGAGATAGCAGATCCTACGAGCAGTACTTC.

This chain links TRBV6-5 with TRBJ2-5; D is ambiguous. Germline V gives CDR1 MNHEY, CDR2 SVGAGI. The germline V and J ends were trimmed by 7 bases and 5 bases, with 20 bases remaining between them. The CDR3 is made up of 15 amino acids. DNA for the CDR3: TGTGCCAGCACTCAAAGCTACGGTCCATGGGAGACCCAGTACTTC. This codes for CASTQSYGPWETQYF.

This chain connects TRBV4-1 to TRBJ2-7; D not resolved. This CDR3 spans 15 amino acids. Trimming stripped 0 bases from V and 0 bases from J, with 9 bases between. Germline V CDR1 and CDR2: MGHRA, YSYEKL. For the CDR3, the DNA is TGCGCCAGCAGCCAAGAGTTCAGAAGCTCCTACGAGCAGTACTTC. Encoded protein: CASSQEFRSSYEQYF.

This clone was counted only a few times. This chain links TRBV5-1 with TRBJ2-5; possible D gene TRBD1, 5 bases. Trimming cost V 3 bases and J 0 bases, with 9 bases left between them. The CDR3 extends over 14 amino acids. In germline, CDR1 is SGHRS, CDR2 YFSETQ. The CDR3 sequence: CASSYRKNQETQYF. As DNA, the CDR3 is TGCGCCAGCAGCTACAGGAAGAACCAAGAGACCCAGTACTTC.

The V gene is TRBV21-1, the J gene TRBJ2-7; TRBD1, the table's D call, lacks a check against the DNA. TRBV21-1 is assigned pseudogene status. CDR3 length: 14 residues. The CDR3 DNA is TGTGCCAGCACACGAACGCTTCCTCAGGACGAGCAGTACTTC. It yields the protein CASTRTLPQDEQYF.

V usage is TRBV27 and J usage is TRBJ1-1, with D tentatively TRBD1 (5 bases). Germline-derived CDR1 and CDR2 are MNHEY and SMNVEV (reference sequence). V lost 2 bases, J lost 3 bases, and 10 bases lay in between. The CDR3 sequence is 14 residues long. The CDR3 DNA reads TGTGCCAGCAGTTTAAATCCGGGGGACACTGAAGCTTTCTTT. Its protein is CASSLNPGDTEAFF.

The chain joins TRBV29-1 to TRBJ2-1, with no clear D. Trimming removed 7 bases at V and 9 bases at J, with 16 bases between. Germline-derived CDR1 and CDR2 are SQVTM and ANQGSEA. The CDR3 length is 12 residues. CDR3 sequence (DNA): TGCAGCGCCCTGAACGTCCGGGCTGAGCAGTTCTTC. Amino acid sequence: CSALNVRAEQFF.

The genes are TRBV14 and TRBJ1-4; maybe TRBD1 (6 bases). Per germline, CDR1 SGHDN and CDR2 FVKESK. The CDR3 consists of 15 residues. The V end was cut by 4 bases, the J end by 7 bases, with 16 bases between. For the CDR3, the DNA is TGTGCCAGCAGCCGCGGGGGCGCGTCGGGTGAAAAACTGTTTTTT. This codes for CASSRGGASGEKLFF.

The genes are TRBV4-1 and TRBJ1-5; D is possibly TRBD1 (5 bases). The CDR3 length is 15 residues. CDR1 is MGHRA and CDR2 is YSYEKL in the germline V gene. V lost 4 bases and J lost 1, with 11 bases in between. The CDR3 DNA reads TGCGCCAGCAGCCTAAGTGGGGGGAGCAATCAGCCCCAGCATTTT. As protein: CASSLSGGSNQPQHF.